This TCR beta chain was sequenced during a study of spatial heterogeneity in lung cancer. Findings and caveats of the study: In tumors, expanded intratumoral alpha and beta TCR counts tracked mutation counts.

The CDR3 is 20 amino acids. V trimming: 1 base; J trimming: 6 bases; junction bases outside the gene matches: 20. Per the germline V gene, CDR1 is SGHTA and CDR2 is FQGNSA. On this clonotype itself: Its antigen remains unidentified.

Stated time point: sample taken at primary tumor resection. Unsorted tumor, nontumor lung tissue or cryopreserved PBMC supplied the whole RNA. TCRdb passed the 5' RACE reads through MiXCR, listing each CDR3 protein once. This sample yields 4,000 to 5,500 distinct CDR3 sequences, of which about an eighth are seen a single time; approximately 26% belongs to the top ten. This sequence joins TRBV7-2 and TRBJ2-2; 7 bases line up with TRBD1. Sequenced material: lung tumor tissue, taken at surgery. The clonotype originates from a male donor with early-stage non-small cell lung cancer. The CDR3 reads CASSLGLGAPRQGGSGELFF. Written as DNA, the CDR3 is TGTGCCAGCAGCTTAGGCTTAGGGGCCCCCCGACAGGGCGGGTCCGGGGAGCTGTTTTTT.